The 11 T cell receptor beta chains below come from one sample, sequenced in a study of blood T cell repertoires in COVID-19. Assay used: immunoSEQ multiplex PCR; TCRdb lists only in-frame clones, some missing. The sample contains over 130,000 clones, 75% to 90% of which appear only once. The sample was peripheral blood. The receptor set was obtained from a woman of 80 years or more with acute or convalescent COVID-19.

The gene calls are TRBV18 and TRBJ1-2, with TRBD1 as a possible D gene (6 bases). The CDR3 runs 16 residues. Trimming stripped 3 bases from V and 0 bases from J, with 14 bases between. Germline lookup yields CDR1 KGHSH and CDR2 LQKENI. For the CDR3, the DNA is TGTGCCAGCTCACCTCTCCGGGACACCACTAACTATGGCTACACCTTC. Its translation: CASSPLRDTTNYGYTF. The full variable domain, with the rest looked up from reference TRBV18 and TRBJ1-2, is NAGVMQNPRHLVRRRGQEARLRCSPMKGHSHVYWYRQLPEEGLKFMVYLQKENIIDESGMPKERFSAEFPKEGPSILRIQQVVRGDSAAYFCASSPLRDTTNYGYTFGSGTRLTVV.

This clone was counted between two and nine times. The chain recombines TRBV30 with TRBJ2-7; a possible D gene is TRBD2 (5 bases). The CDR3 has 13 amino acids. Trimming took off 4 bases at V and 2 bases at J, with 12 bases between the two ends. Looked up from germline, CDR1 is GTSNPN and CDR2 is SVGIG (reference sequence). Here the CDR3 reads CAWNEGTTYEQYF. The CDR3 DNA is TGTGCCTGGAATGAGGGAACGACCTACGAGCAGTACTTC.

V gene TRBV10-3 combines with J gene TRBJ2-7, with D possibly matching TRBD2 (6 bases). Trimming removed 2 bases at V and 7 bases at J, with 9 bases between. Germline V lookup: CDR1 ENHRY, CDR2 SYGVKD. The CDR3 totals 12 residues. CDR3 nucleotides: TGTGCCATCAGTGAGCCCCGGGGGGAGCAGTACTTC. This encodes CAISEPRGEQYF.

J is TRBJ1-1 and V is TRBV5-1, with a weak D call TRBD1 (5 bases). V was shortened by 0 bases and J by 0 bases, with 9 bases between the two germline ends. The CDR3 extends over 15 amino acids. Germline V gene lookup returns CDR1 SGHRS and CDR2 YFSETQ. CDR3 amino acids: CASSLAPGMNTEAFF. In nucleotides, the CDR3 is TGCGCCAGCAGCTTGGCCCCAGGGATGAACACTGAAGCTTTCTTT. The whole variable domain, filled in from reference TRBV5-1 and TRBJ1-1, reads KAGVTQTPRYLIKTRGQQVTLSCSPISGHRSVSWYQQTPGQGLQFLFEYFSETQRNKGNFPGRFSGRQFSNSRSEMNVSTLELGDSALYLCASSLAPGMNTEAFFGQGTRLTVV.

The chain carries TRBV4-2 and TRBJ2-7; 12 nucleotides line up with TRBD2. In germline, CDR1 is LGHNA, CDR2 YNFKEQ. This CDR3 comprises 16 residues. Trimming removed 5 bases from V and 5 bases from J; junction bases left unmatched: 10. The CDR3 bases are TGTGCCAGCAGCTTATCGACTAGCGGGAGCACGCACGAGCAGTACTTC. Protein sequence: CASSLSTSGSTHEQYF.

CDR3 coding DNA: TGTGCCAGCAGCTTACTCGTCCAAGAGACCCAGTACTTC. This sequence encodes CASSLLVQETQYF. The chain carries TRBV11-1 and TRBJ2-5; D not certain. This CDR3 spans 13 amino acids. V shed 2 bases and J shed 1 base, with 5 bases lying between them. Looked up from germline, CDR1 is SGHAT and CDR2 is FQDESV (reference sequence).

The gene calls are TRBV5-1 and TRBJ2-2; 10 nucleotides line up with TRBD1. This CDR3 comprises 17 residues. Per the germline V gene, CDR1 is SGHRS and CDR2 is YFSETQ. J gave up 6 bases and V 0 bases, and 8 bases lay outside the gene matches. The CDR3 DNA follows: TGCGCCAGCAGCTTGGAAACCGGGACAGGGGTCCCCGGGGAGCTGTTTTTT. This translates into CASSLETGTGVPGELFF.

The V gene is TRBV27, the J gene TRBJ1-1, with TRBD1 matching over 9 bases. CDR3 length equals 15 residues. Germline V gene sequence: CDR1 MNHEY, CDR2 SMNVEV (reference sequence). V lost 3 bases to trimming and J lost 0 bases; unmatched junction nucleotides: 2. The CDR3 here is CASSFGTGLNTEAFF. The CDR3 nucleotides read TGTGCCAGCAGTTTCGGGACAGGGCTGAACACTGAAGCTTTCTTT.

The J gene is TRBJ2-2, the V gene TRBV11-1; D not resolved. The V and J ends lost 10 bases and 6 bases respectively, with 9 bases between them. CDR3 size: 11 residues. Germline CDR1 is SGHAT and CDR2 is FQDESV (reference sequence). CDR3 sequence reads: CAIGFAGELFF. CDR3 nucleotides: TGTGCCATCGGTTTCGCCGGGGAGCTGTTTTTT.

The gene calls are TRBV18 and TRBJ2-1, with 8 bases fitting TRBD2. The germline gives CDR1 KGHSH, CDR2 LQKENI. CDR3 length: 16 residues. Trimming cost V 1 base and J 4 bases; bases outside gene matches: 6. This CDR3 is CASSPQTSGFYNEQFF. The CDR3 DNA is TGTGCCAGCTCACCACAAACTAGCGGTTTTTACAATGAGCAGTTCTTC.

V gene TRBV28 combines with J gene TRBJ2-1; 8 bases match TRBD1. CDR1 and CDR2 from the germline V gene are MDHEN and SYDVKM. V gave up 5 bases and J gave up 7 bases; unmatched junction bases: 10. The CDR3 is 15 residues long. The CDR3 sequence: CASSTQGEYRNEQFF. The CDR3 DNA follows: TGTGCCAGCAGTACACAGGGGGAGTATAGGAATGAGCAGTTCTTC.